This passage covers 11 T cell receptor beta chains from one sample sequenced in a study of cytomegalovirus exposure and HLA in healthy donors. Profiling relied on immunoSEQ multiplex PCR, and the TCRdb table lists in-frame clones only, not all of them. The table records roughly 140,000 clones, about 88% of them present only once. Sequencing was carried out using PBMCs. The receptors come from a man aged 18 to 29 in good health and CMV-seropositive.

The V and J genes are TRBV18 and TRBJ2-5; D may be TRBD1 (5 bases). This CDR3 is 13 amino acids long. From germline, CDR1 is KGHSH and CDR2 LQKENI. Trimming cost V 5 bases and J 5 bases, with 12 bases left between them. As DNA, the CDR3 is TGTGCCAGCTCAACCAGGGTATCGGAGACCCAGTACTTC. Translating gives CASSTRVSETQYF.

This chain joins TRBV6-5 and TRBJ2-7, with TRBD2 matching over 9 bases. Per germline, CDR1 MNHEY and CDR2 SVGAGI. This CDR3 has 15 residues. V lost 6 bases and J lost 8; bases outside the gene matches: 14. The CDR3 is CASSLGAGGATKQYF. The CDR3 DNA sequence: TGTGCCAGCAGCCTGGGAGCGGGAGGAGCCACAAAGCAGTACTTC.

The rearrangement joins TRBV15 to TRBJ2-7; TRBD1 matches 8 bases. V lost 4 bases to trimming and J lost 2 bases; unmatched junction nucleotides: 4. The CDR3 spans 14 residues. Per the germline V gene, CDR1 is LNHNV and CDR2 is YYDKDF (reference sequence). The DNA for the CDR3 is TGTGCCACCAGCACCCAGGGACAGGCCTACGAGCAGTACTTC. Encoded protein: CATSTQGQAYEQYF.

The V and J genes are TRBV5-1 and TRBJ2-7; 11 bases line up with TRBD1. The CDR3 contains 14 residues. Trimming took 4 bases from V and 6 from J; bases not matched to a gene: 6. Germline loops: CDR1 SGHRS, CDR2 YFSETQ. In DNA, the CDR3 is TGCGCCAGCAGCCCATGGACAGGGGGCGGCGAGCAGTACTTC. This codes for CASSPWTGGGEQYF. Using reference TRBV5-1 and TRBJ2-7 for the parts outside the CDR3, the full variable domain is KAGVTQTPRYLIKTRGQQVTLSCSPISGHRSVSWYQQTPGQGLQFLFEYFSETQRNKGNFPGRFSGRQFSNSRSEMNVSTLELGDSALYLCASSPWTGGGEQYFGPGTRLTVT.

There are a few counts of this clone. DNA of the CDR3: TGTGCCAGTAGTAAAGAGGGACAGTACAATGAGCAGTTCTTC. Protein sequence: CASSKEGQYNEQFF. The J gene is TRBJ2-1, the V gene TRBV19; 7 nucleotides align to TRBD1. V lost 4 bases to trimming and J lost 4 bases; unmatched junction nucleotides: 4. Germline V gives CDR1 LNHDA, CDR2 SQIVND (reference sequence). The CDR3 consists of 14 residues.

The chain is built from TRBV5-4 and TRBJ2-1, with a weak D call TRBD1 (6 bases). The germline CDR1 and CDR2 sequences are SGHNT and YYREEE (reference sequence). The CDR3 sequence is 17 residues long. V was clipped by 6 bases and J by 0 bases, with 19 bases between them. Here the CDR3 reads CASTLLQGQSSYNEQFF. In DNA, the CDR3 is TGTGCCAGCACCCTTCTACAGGGACAAAGCTCCTACAATGAGCAGTTCTTC.

CDR3 sequence reads: CASNLQGARYGYTF. The CDR3 DNA reads as TGTGCCAGCAACCTACAGGGGGCACGGTATGGCTACACCTTC. V usage is TRBV9 and J usage is TRBJ1-2, with 9 bases lining up with TRBD1. J gave up 5 bases and V 6 bases, and 8 bases lay outside the gene matches. Germline loops: CDR1 SGDLS, CDR2 YYNGEE. The CDR3 has 14 amino acids.

The chain uses TRBV2 and TRBJ2-3; D remains ambiguous. This CDR3 comprises 14 residues. V shed 8 bases and J shed 4 bases, with 16 bases lying between them. Germline assignment: CDR1 SNHLY and CDR2 FYNNEI. DNA of the CDR3: TGTGCCAGCGTGAGCCTGCCCTCCGCAGATACGCAGTATTTT. The encoded protein is CASVSLPSADTQYF. Looking up the rest from reference TRBV2 and TRBJ2-3 gives the full variable domain: EPEVTQTPSHQVTQMGQEVILRCVPISNHLYFYWYRQILGQKVEFLVSFYNNEISEKSEIFDDQFSVERPDGSNFTLKIRSTKLEDSAMYFCASVSLPSADTQYFGPGTRLTVL.

The chain employs TRBV2 and TRBJ2-1; D is uncertain. Germline V gives CDR1 SNHLY, CDR2 FYNNEI. Trimming took off 7 bases at V and 1 base at J, with 11 bases between the two ends. The CDR3 covers 14 residues. The DNA of the CDR3 is TGTGCCAGCAACCGCGAGTCATCCTACAATGAGCAGTTCTTC. Amino acids: CASNRESSYNEQFF. The variable domain in full, with the rest retrieved from reference TRBV2 and TRBJ2-1, is EPEVTQTPSHQVTQMGQEVILRCVPISNHLYFYWYRQILGQKVEFLVSFYNNEISEKSEIFDDQFSVERPDGSNFTLKIRSTKLEDSAMYFCASNRESSYNEQFFGPGTRLTVL.

This sequence joins TRBV5-4 and TRBJ2-1; 8 bases align to TRBD2. In germline, CDR1 is SGHNT, CDR2 YYREEE (reference sequence). V trimming: 0 bases; J trimming: 7 bases; junction bases outside the gene matches: 9. CDR3 length: 16 amino acids. CDR3 DNA: TGTGCCAGCAGCTTGGCCAGGAGCGGGGGATGGAATGAGCAGTTCTTC. Translated: CASSLARSGGWNEQFF.

This clone appeared once. This sequence joins TRBV6-1 and TRBJ1-2; TRBD1 might be the D (6 bases). The CDR3 consists of 15 residues. Germline loops: CDR1 MNHNS, CDR2 SASEGT. V lost 2 bases and J lost 4, with 14 bases in between. CDR3 in DNA: TGTGCCAGCAGTGAAAATCGGGGGGCAGGCTATGGCTACACCTTC. It is translated as CASSENRGAGYGYTF.